One sample yielded the 2 T cell receptor beta chains listed below, sequenced in a study of vaccination and CD4 T cells after COVID-19. The Oncomine TCR Beta short-read assay was applied to DNA of cultured CD4+ T cells. TCRdb analysed the PCR reads with MiXCR anew, one entry per CDR3 protein. The sample shows about 14,000 distinct CDR3 sequences, 55% of them seen only once. Noted treatment: approximately nine-day PBMC culture with coronavirus spike peptide pools or control peptides (ViraFEST assay). These receptors lack a known antigen. The sequenced sample was CD4+ T cells from blood, cultured in vitro. The source is a human donor who had recovered from COVID-19.

The CDR3 nucleotides read TGTGCCAGCAGCACCCCGGGACTAGCGGGAGGCGAGACCCAGTACTTC. As protein: CASSTPGLAGGETQYF. The chain links TRBV7-2 to TRBJ2-5; TRBD2 matches 15 bases. Unmatched junction bases numbered 6, after V lost 5 bases and J lost 5 bases. The CDR3 extends over 16 amino acids. The germline V gene has CDR1 SGHTA and CDR2 FQGNSA.

Details on this clonotype: One end of the junction varies from germline; a read error may be responsible. The chain combines TRBV2 with TRBJ2-7; D gene ambiguous. Germline V gives CDR1 SNHLY, CDR2 FYNNEI. There are 12 residues in the CDR3. CDR3 nucleotide sequence: TGTGCCAGCAGTGACGAAGGATCCCACCCAATCTTC. It specifies CASSDEGSHPIF.